This T cell receptor (beta chain) was retrieved from a study of human T cells and chemical hapten exposure. This clonotype came up many times. Germline V gene sequence: CDR1 MDHEN, CDR2 SYDVKM. There are 11 residues in the CDR3. Time point: patch test 1, 2 weeks after DPC sensitization. Treatment here: therapeutic diphenylcyclopropenone sensitization with weekly scalp DPC. Whole blood that had not been fractionated was the source of extracted total RNA. Attachment of unique molecular identifiers to individual cDNA molecules was performed in the library. TCRdb re-derived calls from the RACE reads in MiXCR, one entry per CDR3 protein. The sample records 42,000 or so distinct CDR3 sequences, under 4.5% being singletons.

The clonotype comes from a man between 50 and 59 years old with alopecia areata. Some clones in this sample may be carry-over from other donors' samples. J is TRBJ1-1 and V is TRBV28; D unresolved. Sequenced here: whole blood, sampled in connection with sensitization to the hapten diphenylcyclopropenone (DPC). The CDR3 reads CSAASNTEAFF. The CDR3 nucleotides read TGTTCGGCGGCGTCGAACACTGAAGCTTTCTTT.